These 27 T cell receptor beta chains originate from one sample sequenced in a study of cytomegalovirus exposure and HLA in healthy donors. The PCR contained 60 Vbeta and 13 Jbeta primers. Data came from immunoSEQ multiplex PCR; TCRdb stores just in-frame clones and leaves some out. The sample gives around 190,000 clones, about four fifths of which show up once; 1.6% is in the top ten. The sequencing input was PBMCs. The receptors were sampled from a woman aged 50 to 60 in good health and CMV-seronegative.

The CDR3 sequence is CASSLWAGPNTGELFF. DNA of the CDR3: TGCGCCAGCAGCCTGTGGGCGGGTCCGAACACCGGGGAGCTGTTTTTT. The chain uses TRBV4-3 and TRBJ2-2; a weak D match, TRBD2 (5 bases). The length of the CDR3 is 16 residues. V lost 4 bases to trimming and J lost 0 bases, with 12 bases between them. The germline V gene has CDR1 LGHNA and CDR2 YSLEER.

This rearrangement joins TRBV4-2 to TRBJ1-3; maybe TRBD1 (5 bases). This CDR3 is built from 20 residues. In germline, CDR1 is LGHNA, CDR2 YNFKEQ. V shed 8 bases and J shed 4 bases, with 33 bases lying between them. In DNA form, the CDR3 reads TGTGCCAGCGAAGTGGGGCAGACTCACGCTGTGGGGCTCTCCGGAAACACCATATATTTT. This gives the protein CASEVGQTHAVGLSGNTIYF.

V is TRBV7-2 and J is TRBJ1-2, with unresolved D. The V gene lost 1 base and the J gene lost 4 bases, with 7 bases spanning the gap. CDR1 and CDR2 (germline): SGHTA, FQGNSA. This CDR3 has 13 residues. Here the CDR3 DNA reads TGTGCCAGCAGCTTAGGGCAAGTCTATGGCTACACCTTC. This translates into CASSLGQVYGYTF.

The chain couples TRBV7-3 to TRBJ1-2, with a possible D match to TRBD1 (6 bases). The CDR3 sequence is 16 residues long. The germline V and J ends were trimmed by 2 bases and 7 bases, with 20 bases remaining between them. CDR1 is SGHTA and CDR2 is FQGTGA in the germline V gene. The CDR3 coding sequence is TGTGCCAGCAGCTTATCGCCGGGACAAGTTGGAACTGGCTACACCTTC. Encoded protein: CASSLSPGQVGTGYTF.

This chain links TRBV6-1 with TRBJ1-1; possible D gene TRBD1, 6 bases. The CDR3 is made up of 15 amino acids. Germline V CDR1 and CDR2: MNHNS, SASEGT. V lost 5 bases to trimming and J lost 0 bases, with 13 bases between them. The CDR3 loop is CASSPKGGMNTEAFF. The CDR3 nucleotides are TGTGCCAGCAGTCCAAAGGGGGGGATGAACACTGAAGCTTTCTTT.

The DNA for the CDR3 is TGTGCCAGCAGTCGACAGGGGGAAAAACTGTTTTTT. Translating gives CASSRQGEKLFF. The chain carries TRBV27 and TRBJ1-4, with 8 positions matching TRBD1. After removal of 5 bases from V and 8 bases from J, the junction contained 1 base not matched to a gene. Looked up from germline, CDR1 is MNHEY and CDR2 is SMNVEV (reference sequence). The CDR3 is 12 amino acids. Supplemented by reference TRBV27 and TRBJ1-4, the full variable domain reads EAQVTQNPRYLITVTGKKLTVTCSQNMNHEYMSWYRQDPGLGLRQIYYSMNVEVTDKGDVPEGYKVSRKEKRNFPLILESPSPNQTSLYFCASSRQGEKLFFGSGTQLSVL.

This clone occurred many times. The rearrangement uses TRBV5-6 and TRBJ1-1, with D unclear. The V end was cut by 4 bases, the J end by 4 bases, with 17 bases between. The CDR3 extends over 15 amino acids. CDR1 is SGHDT and CDR2 is YYEEEE in the germline V gene. CDR3 coding DNA: TGTGCCAGCAGCCCCGACCTTGGAGTGGGCACTGAAGCTTTCTTT. It translates to CASSPDLGVGTEAFF.

The chain links TRBV7-9 to TRBJ1-2; no firm D call. Between the trimmed V and J ends, which lost 5 bases and 4 bases, there was a span of 11 bases. Germline V gene data show CDR1 as SEHNR and CDR2 as FQNEAQ (reference sequence). This CDR3 spans 13 amino acids. CDR3 DNA sequence: TGTGCCAGCAGCCTGGTATCGGGCTATGGCTACACCTTC. Translating gives CASSLVSGYGYTF. The full variable domain, its missing parts supplied by reference TRBV7-9 and TRBJ1-2, is DTGVSQNPRHKITKRGQNVTFRCDPISEHNRLYWYRQTLGQGPEFLTYFQNEAQLEKSRLLSDRFSAERPKGSFSTLEIQRTEQGDSAMYLCASSLVSGYGYTFGSGTRLTVV.

The DNA for the CDR3 is TGCGCCAGCAGCCGTGGGACTAGCGCCACCTACGAGCAGTACTTC. Its translation: CASSRGTSATYEQYF. This rearrangement joins TRBV5-1 to TRBJ2-7; 10 bases align to TRBD2. V lost 4 bases to trimming and J lost 2 bases; unmatched junction nucleotides: 6. The CDR3 consists of 15 residues. Germline CDR1 is SGHRS and CDR2 is YFSETQ. Using reference TRBV5-1 and TRBJ2-7 for the parts outside the CDR3, the full variable domain is KAGVTQTPRYLIKTRGQQVTLSCSPISGHRSVSWYQQTPGQGLQFLFEYFSETQRNKGNFPGRFSGRQFSNSRSEMNVSTLELGDSALYLCASSRGTSATYEQYFGPGTRLTVT.

This clone has only one observation. The CDR3 is CASILTRQNTEAFF. The CDR3 coding sequence is TGTGCCAGCATCCTAACCAGACAGAACACTGAAGCTTTCTTT. V gene TRBV7-2 combines with J gene TRBJ1-1; D gene ambiguous. There are 14 residues in the CDR3. Germline V CDR1 and CDR2: SGHTA, FQGNSA. With 7 bases removed from V and 1 base from J, the gap between germline ends came to 13 bases.

The V call is TRBV9, the J call TRBJ1-2; D is undetermined. From germline, CDR1 is SGDLS and CDR2 YYNGEE. CDR3 length: 16 amino acids. The V gene lost 0 bases and the J gene lost 0 bases, with 12 bases spanning the gap. Here the CDR3 reads CASSVGPTIANYGYTF. In nucleotides, the CDR3 is TGTGCCAGCAGCGTAGGTCCGACTATAGCTAACTATGGCTACACCTTC. The variable domain in full, with the rest retrieved from reference TRBV9 and TRBJ1-2, is DSGVTQTPKHLITATGQRVTLRCSPRSGDLSVYWYQQSLDQGLQFLIQYYNGEERAKGNILERFSAQQFPDLHSELNLSSLELGDSALYFCASSVGPTIANYGYTFGSGTRLTVV.

This sequence joins TRBV7-2 and TRBJ2-7; TRBD1 matches at 7 bases. The germline V gene encodes CDR1 SGHTA and CDR2 FQGNSA. The CDR3 covers 14 residues. The V and J ends lost 0 bases and 3 bases, in that order; junction bases with no gene match: 2. CDR3 sequence reads: CASSLAGTDYEQYF. For the CDR3, the DNA is TGTGCCAGCAGCTTAGCGGGGACAGACTACGAGCAGTACTTC.

This clone was counted only a few times. The rearrangement joins TRBV6-6 to TRBJ1-4; TRBD1 matches 12 bases. The CDR3 extends over 15 amino acids. The germline gives CDR1 MNHNY, CDR2 SVGAGI (reference sequence). Trimming took 5 bases from V and 7 from J; bases not matched to a gene: 5. The CDR3 DNA follows: TGTGCCAGCAGTCACGGGACAGGGGGCCGTGAAAAACTGTTTTTT. Protein: CASSHGTGGREKLFF.

The chain combines TRBV5-1 with TRBJ2-5; D perhaps matches TRBD1 (6 bases). The V gene lost 3 bases and the J gene lost 4 bases, with 16 bases spanning the gap. Germline V gives CDR1 SGHRS, CDR2 YFSETQ. The CDR3 runs to 15 residues. In nucleotides, the CDR3 is TGCGCCAGCAGCTCTGGCAGGACAGTCGGAGAGACCCAGTACTTC. It encodes CASSSGRTVGETQYF.

The gene calls are TRBV9 and TRBJ2-7; possibly TRBD2 for D (5 bases). The germline CDR1 and CDR2 sequences are SGDLS and YYNGEE. This CDR3 is 15 amino acids long. V lost 2 bases, J lost 3 bases, and 15 bases lay in between. The CDR3 is CASSVARIANYEQYF. CDR3 nucleotide sequence: TGTGCCAGCAGCGTCGCCCGGATAGCGAACTACGAGCAGTACTTC.

V and J are TRBV2 and TRBJ1-1; D perhaps matches TRBD1 (5 bases). CDR3 length: 15 amino acids. Trimming removed 7 bases at V and 1 base at J, with 16 bases between. Germline-derived CDR1 and CDR2 are SNHLY and FYNNEI. CDR3 region: CASIPTGGRNTEAFF. The CDR3, as DNA: TGTGCCAGCATTCCGACGGGGGGAAGGAACACTGAAGCTTTCTTT. The complete variable domain, with remaining parts taken from reference TRBV2 and TRBJ1-1, reads EPEVTQTPSHQVTQMGQEVILRCVPISNHLYFYWYRQILGQKVEFLVSFYNNEISEKSEIFDDQFSVERPDGSNFTLKIRSTKLEDSAMYFCASIPTGGRNTEAFFGQGTRLTVV.

The rearrangement uses TRBV7-2 and TRBJ2-7; TRBD2 is a possible D gene (6 bases). Per the germline V gene, CDR1 is SGHTA and CDR2 is FQGNSA. V dropped 1 base and J dropped 5 bases, with 15 bases sitting between them. The CDR3 is 15 amino acids. In DNA form, the CDR3 reads TGTGCCAGCAGCTTAGTTGCGGGGAGCGACCACGAGCAGTACTTC. Translation: CASSLVAGSDHEQYF. The full variable domain, its missing parts supplied by reference TRBV7-2 and TRBJ2-7, is GAGVSQSPSNKVTEKGKDVELRCDPISGHTALYWYRQSLGQGLEFLIYFQGNSAPDKSGLPSDRFSAERTGGSVSTLTIQRTQQEDSAVYLCASSLVAGSDHEQYFGPGTRLTVT.

The chain combines TRBV6-6 with TRBJ2-5, with D unclear. V was shortened by 6 bases and J by 9 bases, with 20 bases between the two germline ends. Germline CDR1 MNHNY, CDR2 SVGAGI (reference sequence). This CDR3 region has 14 residues. DNA of the CDR3: TGTGCCAGCAGCCCGACATCGCCCGTGCAGGCCCAGTACTTC. It translates to CASSPTSPVQAQYF.

Only a few counts were recorded for this clone. The gene calls are TRBV4-1 and TRBJ1-1; no firm D call. The CDR3 has 11 amino acids. The V gene lost 4 bases and the J gene lost 3 bases, with 3 bases spanning the gap. CDR1 is MGHRA, CDR2 YSYEKL, per germline. The CDR3 nucleotides read TGCGCCAGCAGCCTCGACACTGAAGCTTTCTTT. This gives the protein CASSLDTEAFF.

The J gene is TRBJ1-5, the V gene TRBV28; 8 bases are a match to TRBD1. The CDR3 is made up of 15 amino acids. Germline CDR1 reads MDHEN; CDR2 reads SYDVKM. V was pared by 0 bases and J by 5 bases, with 3 bases of the junction left unmatched. The CDR3 DNA reads as TGTGCCAGCAGTTTATGGGACAGGGACGATCAGCCCCAGCATTTT. This translates into CASSLWDRDDQPQHF.

V gene TRBV5-1 combines with J gene TRBJ2-1; 12 positions match TRBD2. The CDR3 extends over 15 amino acids. Germline CDR1 SGHRS, CDR2 YFSETQ. The V and J ends lost 4 bases and 8 bases, in that order; junction bases with no gene match: 7. The CDR3 DNA reads TGCGCCAGCAGCATACTAGCGGGAGGATTTGATGAGCAGTTCTTC. This encodes CASSILAGGFDEQFF.

The rearrangement links TRBV18 to TRBJ2-3, with D possibly being TRBD1 (6 bases). CDR3 length: 14 residues. The germline CDR1 and CDR2 sequences are KGHSH and LQKENI. V shed 2 bases and J shed 4 bases, with 10 bases lying between them. The CDR3 spells CASSPTTGPDTQYF. CDR3 coding DNA: TGTGCCAGCTCACCAACTACAGGGCCAGATACGCAGTATTTT.

This clone was counted only a few times. This rearrangement joins TRBV9 to TRBJ1-2, with 8 nucleotides matching TRBD1. Trimming removed 0 bases from V and 5 bases from J; junction bases left unmatched: 9. This CDR3 has 16 amino acids. The germline CDR1 and CDR2 sequences are SGDLS and YYNGEE. The CDR3 DNA reads TGTGCCAGCAGCGTAGGCCAGCAGGGGGCTAGGTATGGCTACACCTTC. This encodes CASSVGQQGARYGYTF.

Only one count was recorded for this clone. The genes are TRBV2 and TRBJ2-3, with a tentative D call TRBD1 (5 bases). Germline assignment: CDR1 SNHLY and CDR2 FYNNEI. The germline V and J ends were trimmed by 8 bases and 7 bases, with 19 bases remaining between them. CDR3 length equals 14 residues. The CDR3 region has the DNA TGTGCCAGCGGGGCCGATGGGCCTATGAATACGCAGTATTTT. Translating it yields CASGADGPMNTQYF.

V and J are TRBV28 and TRBJ2-7; 11 positions match TRBD1. After removal of 5 bases from V and 6 bases from J, the junction contained 9 bases not matched to a gene. The CDR3 length is 15 residues. Germline V gene data show CDR1 as MDHEN and CDR2 as SYDVKM. The DNA for the CDR3 is TGTGCCAGCAGTCCGGCTCTTGGGACAGGGGGCGAGCAGTACTTC. Translated: CASSPALGTGGEQYF.

This chain connects TRBV6-1 to TRBJ2-7; TRBD2 aligns across 12 bases. V lost 4 bases, J lost 2 bases, and 9 bases stayed unmatched. The germline CDR1 and CDR2 sequences are MNHNS and SASEGT. The CDR3 loop spans 17 amino acids. This CDR3 is CASSAPSGRAIPYEQYF. Written as DNA, the CDR3 is TGTGCCAGCAGTGCTCCTAGCGGGAGGGCGATCCCCTACGAGCAGTACTTC.

The J gene is TRBJ2-3, the V gene TRBV6-4, with 11 bases that match TRBD2. Germline V gene lookup returns CDR1 MRHNA and CDR2 SNTAGT. V trimming: 6 bases; J trimming: 0 bases; junction bases outside the gene matches: 5. The CDR3 runs 16 residues. DNA of the CDR3: TGTGCCAGCAGCATCACTAGCGGGGGAAGCACAGATACGCAGTATTTT. It is translated as CASSITSGGSTDTQYF.